This T cell receptor (beta chain) was recorded in a study of T cell repertoires in cytomegalovirus infection. Study outcomes and limitations: There were HLA-C-restricted CMV-specific TCR beta clonotypes dominating the ex vivo response.

Via MiXCR, TCRdb re-called the reads, giving one row per CDR3 protein. The table shows 830,000 or so distinct CDR3 sequences, with 32% occurring only once. The CDR3 runs to 13 residues. Trimming removed 7 bases at V and 1 base at J, with 10 bases between. On this clonotype: Its target is unknown.

Material: cultured CD8+ T cells from PBMCs, obtained from culture after CMV antigen stimulation. The chain has TRBV12-3 or TRBV12-4 and TRBJ1-1; D may be TRBD1 (5 bases). The TCR was taken from a human donor in good health (CMV status not recorded). Some clones in this sample may be carry-over from other donors' samples. In DNA form, the CDR3 reads TGTGCCAGCATTCAGACAGAGAACACTGAAGCTTTCTTT. The encoded protein is CASIQTENTEAFF.